The TCR beta chain under discussion was sequenced for a study of T cells in Graves' hyperthyroidism and ophthalmopathy. Germline V lookup: CDR1 MNHNS, CDR2 SASEGT. The CDR3 totals 14 residues. This clonotype showed up just once. One junction end disagrees with the germline gene, perhaps due to a read error. Researchers amplified the TCR beta CDR3 regions from RNA transcripts. TCR CDR3 underwent first-round RT-PCR with the HTBI primer set. TCRdb called the multiplex PCR reads again in MiXCR, with one record for every CDR3 protein. The sample carries 75,000 to 100,000 distinct CDR3 sequences, over 50% recorded once. Stable hyperthyroidism: no ophthalmopathy progression over 18 months of follow-up.

Sequenced material: blood. This clonotype was obtained from a woman between 40 and 50 years old with Graves' hyperthyroidism. This sequence joins TRBV6-1 and TRBJ1-3, with 9 bases aligning to TRBD1. CDR3 protein: CASGDGGDRDTIYF. CDR3 DNA: TGTGCCAGCGGTGATGGCGGGGACAGGGACACCATATATTTT.